Shown below are 15 T cell receptor beta chains from a single sample sequenced in a study of CD8+ T cells in alopecia areata. Stated treatment: oral pan-JAK inhibitor, 5-10 mg twice daily. RNA extraction was followed by reverse transcription into cDNA, which acted as the sequencing template. Sequencing was performed with immunoSEQ multiplex PCR; in TCRdb, only in-frame clones are kept and a portion is missing. The sample yields some 130,000 clones, about 56% seen once. The source was CD8+ T cells sorted from blood, collected at week 4, from a patient treated with tofacitinib. The receptors were sampled from a human donor with alopecia areata.

The chain combines TRBV19 with TRBJ2-1; 10 positions match TRBD2. The ends lost 6 bases at V and 9 bases at J; junction bases unmatched: 14. CDR3 length equals 16 residues. Germline lookup yields CDR1 LNHDA and CDR2 SQIVND (reference sequence). CDR3 DNA: TGTGCCAGTAGCCTTTGGCCTAGCGGGGGTGGTATTGAGCAGTTCTTC. Its protein is CASSLWPSGGGIEQFF.

In this sample, this clone turned up a few times. This rearrangement joins TRBV7-9 to TRBJ1-2; 7 positions match TRBD1. Germline V CDR1 and CDR2: SEHNR, FQNEAQ (reference sequence). The CDR3 sequence is 15 residues long. Trimming at V came to 6 bases and at J to 6 bases, leaving 13 bases not matched to a gene. The CDR3: CASSRQGKGLDGYTF. CDR3 nucleotides: TGTGCCAGCAGTCGACAGGGAAAGGGTCTGGATGGCTACACCTTC.

This clone turned up a few times. One end of the junction is discordant with germline, which a read error may explain. The chain joins TRBV20-1 to TRBJ2-1; D might be TRBD1 (6 bases). This CDR3 spans 11 amino acids. CDR1 is DFQATT, CDR2 SNEGSKA, per germline (reference sequence). CDR3 in amino acids: CSAREGDEQFF. Written as DNA, the CDR3 is TGCAGTGCGAGAGAGGGGGATGAGCAGTTCTTC.

The sample holds a few counts of this clone. This chain links TRBV13 with TRBJ1-1; no clear D gene. V gave up 3 bases and J gave up 4 bases, with 9 bases separating them. The CDR3 spans 13 residues. Germline V gene sequence: CDR1 PRHDT, CDR2 FYEKMQ (reference sequence). The CDR3 region has the DNA TGTGCCAGCAGCTTCGACCGGATCACTGAAGCTTTCTTT. Encoded protein: CASSFDRITEAFF. The full variable domain, completed using reference TRBV13 and TRBJ1-1, is AAGVIQSPRHLIKEKRETATLKCYPIPRHDTVYWYQQGPGQDPQFLISFYEKMQSDKGSIPDRFSAQQFSDYHSELNMSSLELGDSALYFCASSFDRITEAFFGQGTRLTVV.

The rearrangement joins TRBV5-6 to TRBJ1-2; maybe TRBD1 (5 bases). The CDR3 has 13 amino acids. Per germline, CDR1 SGHDT and CDR2 YYEEEE. V gave up 6 bases and J gave up 8 bases, with 17 bases separating them. The CDR3 reads CASTDGDPSGYTF. DNA for the CDR3: TGTGCCAGCACCGATGGGGACCCCTCGGGCTACACCTTC.

The chain carries TRBV7-9 and TRBJ1-2; possible D gene TRBD1, 6 bases. The germline V gene has CDR1 SEHNR and CDR2 FQNEAQ (reference sequence). The CDR3 covers 16 residues. The V gene lost 4 bases and the J gene lost 4 bases, with 19 bases spanning the gap. CDR3 protein: CASSSGGRDAVYGYTF. The CDR3 nucleotides read TGTGCCAGCAGCTCGGGGGGCAGGGATGCAGTCTATGGCTACACCTTC.

V is TRBV4-1 and J is TRBJ2-7; D might be TRBD2 (6 bases). V was cut by 1 base and J by 7 bases, with 20 bases left in between. This CDR3 has 16 residues. Germline V gene lookup returns CDR1 MGHRA and CDR2 YSYEKL. This CDR3 is CASSQGWAGFGGEQYF. DNA of the CDR3: TGCGCCAGCAGCCAAGGTTGGGCAGGCTTCGGAGGGGAGCAGTACTTC.

In this sample, this clone turned up once. V is TRBV19 and J is TRBJ2-2, with TRBD2 as a possible D gene (6 bases). Trimming removed 3 bases from V and 2 bases from J, with 16 bases in between. This CDR3 contains 17 residues. CDR1 and CDR2 (germline): LNHDA, SQIVND (reference sequence). CDR3 nucleotide sequence: TGTGCCAGTAGTATTTGGACTACCCTAGTAAACACCGGGGAGCTGTTTTTT. Amino acids: CASSIWTTLVNTGELFF.

The J gene is TRBJ1-2, the V gene TRBV5-4, with D unclear. Germline CDR1 and CDR2: SGHNT and YYREEE (reference sequence). The CDR3 runs 13 residues. V was clipped by 0 bases and J by 8 bases, with 11 bases between them. The CDR3 DNA sequence: TGTGCCAGCAGCTTGGCTGTGTCGCAGGGCTACACCTTC. Its translation: CASSLAVSQGYTF.

The CDR3 coding sequence is TGTGCCTGTTATGGGGACAGCCGAGGTTCACCCCTCCACTTT. Translating it yields CACYGDSRGSPLHF. The chain couples TRBV30 to TRBJ1-6; 7 nucleotides agree with TRBD1. Germline V gene lookup returns CDR1 GTSNPN and CDR2 SVGIG (reference sequence). The junction had 11 bases not matched to a gene; V was cut back by 6 bases and J by 9 bases. This CDR3 spans 14 amino acids.

This clone was detected only a few times. The chain links TRBV27 to TRBJ2-3; D could derive from TRBD1 or TRBD2 (5 bases each). The CDR3 is 14 amino acids. The ends were cut back, 4 bases at V and 1 base at J, with 9 bases in the middle. Germline values: CDR1 MNHEY, CDR2 SMNVEV (reference sequence). The CDR3 spells CASSSGTRTDTQYF. The CDR3 coding sequence is TGTGCCAGCAGTTCCGGGACCCGCACAGATACGCAGTATTTT.

Here the CDR3 DNA reads TGTGCCAGTAGTATAGTCCCTTACAATGAGCAGTTCTTC. It translates to CASSIVPYNEQFF. The genes are TRBV19 and TRBJ2-1; D is undetermined. The germline V gene encodes CDR1 LNHDA and CDR2 SQIVND (reference sequence). V gave up 1 base and J gave up 4 bases, with 5 bases separating them. The CDR3 is 13 amino acids.

The rearrangement uses TRBV29-1 and TRBJ1-1; no clear D. The germline CDR1 and CDR2 sequences are SQVTM and ANQGSEA. The V end was cut by 0 bases, the J end by 6 bases, with 11 bases between. This CDR3 comprises 13 residues. CDR3 in amino acids: CSVEDGGFAEAFF. CDR3 coding DNA: TGCAGCGTTGAAGACGGAGGGTTCGCTGAAGCTTTCTTT.

The J gene is TRBJ2-1, the V gene TRBV29-1; TRBD1 agrees at 7 bases. V lost 8 bases and J lost 8; bases outside the gene matches: 9. The CDR3 loop spans 12 amino acids. Looked up from germline, CDR1 is SQVTM and CDR2 is ANQGSEA. As DNA, the CDR3 is TGCAGCATTTCGACAGGGTCGGATGAGCAGTTCTTC. Amino acid sequence: CSISTGSDEQFF.

The sample holds a few counts of this clone. This chain joins TRBV4-1 and TRBJ1-6; D is possibly TRBD1 (5 bases). Trimming left V 3 bases short and J 6 bases short, with 9 bases between. Germline assignment: CDR1 MGHRA and CDR2 YSYEKL. The CDR3 contains 14 residues. CDR3 in amino acids: CASSQYGGNSPLHF. In nucleotides, the CDR3 is TGCGCCAGCAGCCAGTACGGGGGTAATTCACCCCTCCACTTT.